Listed here is a single T cell receptor (beta chain). The table came from immunoSEQ multiplex PCR; TCRdb's copy has only in-frame clones and leaves some out. The sample has 80,000 or so clones, 85% to 95% seen once; the top ten hold more than 5.5%. The CDR3 covers 15 residues. CDR1 SNHLY and CDR2 FYNNEI come from the germline V gene. Trimming removed 6 bases from V and 4 bases from J, with 18 bases in between. This entry belongs to a study of control samples from healthy donors and cancer patients. The chain couples TRBV2 to TRBJ1-2; D may be TRBD1 (6 bases). The TCR comes from a middle-aged woman in good health. Sample: blood. The CDR3 bases are TGTGCCAGCAGCGTCTGGACAGCTGACGGCTATGGCTACACCTTC. It yields the protein CASSVWTADGYGYTF.